The next 9 T cell receptor beta chains were all read from a single sample in a study of Ad26.COV2.S vaccination and SARS-CoV-2 variants. The protocol was immunoSEQ multiplex PCR, while the TCRdb copy is restricted to in-frame clones and leaves out a portion. Among about 390,000 clones listed, about 85% were seen once. The treatment is: around 19 received Ad26.COV2.S at low or high dose, single or two shots; about 5 received placebo; per-sample allocation not given. The study sampled participants on day 63 after the first vaccine or placebo injection. Sequences were derived from peripheral blood, sampled in a trial of Ad26.COV2.S vaccine versus placebo. The receptor set was obtained from a person between 18 and 65 years old who received the Ad26.COV2.S COVID-19 vaccine or a placebo.

CDR3 in amino acids: CASSSTDRVYEQYF. CDR3 in DNA: TGTGCCAGCAGTTCTACAGACAGGGTCTACGAGCAGTACTTC. The chain recombines TRBV5-6 with TRBJ2-7; 7 bases are shared with TRBD1. The CDR3 is 14 residues long. The V gene end was trimmed by 5 bases and the J gene end by 3 bases; junction bases not matched to a gene: 8. Germline V gene lookup returns CDR1 SGHDT and CDR2 YYEEEE.

The chain links TRBV5-1 to TRBJ1-4; D is unresolved. Germline lookup yields CDR1 SGHRS and CDR2 YFSETQ. The ends were cut back, 2 bases at V and 0 bases at J, with 14 bases in the middle. The CDR3 is made up of 17 amino acids. CDR3 sequence: CASSFSGIPSTNEKLFF. Written as DNA, the CDR3 is TGCGCCAGCAGCTTCTCGGGGATCCCCTCAACTAATGAAAAACTGTTTTTT.

The rearrangement uses TRBV3-1 (or the pseudogene TRBV3-2) and TRBJ2-7; D possibly corresponds to TRBD1 (5 bases). This CDR3 region has 15 residues. CDR1 is LGHDT and CDR2 is YNNKEL in the germline V gene (reference sequence). The V gene lost 1 base and the J gene lost 2 bases, with 12 bases spanning the gap. The CDR3 here is CASSQAPDSPYEQYF. The CDR3 bases are TGTGCCAGCAGCCAAGCTCCCGACAGCCCCTACGAGCAGTACTTC.

The chain links TRBV5-6 to TRBJ2-1; TRBD1 aligns across 9 bases. The CDR3 sequence is 15 residues long. J was trimmed by 6 bases and V by 4 bases; bases with no gene match: 8. Germline V gives CDR1 SGHDT, CDR2 YYEEEE. The CDR3 spells CASSRGQGFFNEQFF. The CDR3 coding sequence is TGTGCCAGCAGCCGAGGACAGGGGTTTTTCAATGAGCAGTTCTTC.

The genes are TRBV6-5 and TRBJ1-2, with 7 bases lining up with TRBD1. V dropped 7 bases and J dropped 6; count of bases not matched to a gene: 11. There are 14 residues in the CDR3. The V gene's germline CDR1 is MNHEY and CDR2 SVGAGI. This CDR3 is CASNPTGKGHGYTF. The CDR3 DNA reads as TGTGCCAGCAACCCGACAGGGAAAGGACATGGCTACACCTTC.

Comment on this clone: Other nucleotide sequences from this sample produce the same CDR3. The gene calls are TRBV4-3 and TRBJ1-1; the D gene is possibly TRBD1 (5 bases). The CDR3 contains 14 residues. The ends were cut back, 0 bases at V and 1 base at J, with 6 bases in the middle. Germline values: CDR1 LGHNA, CDR2 YSLEER. In DNA, the CDR3 is TGCGCCAGCAGCCAAGATAGGGGGAACACTGAAGCTTTCTTT. Amino acid sequence: CASSQDRGNTEAFF.

V gene TRBV5-4 combines with J gene TRBJ1-1, with a tentative D call TRBD1 (5 bases). CDR1 SGHNT and CDR2 YYREEE come from the germline V gene (reference sequence). The ends were cut back, 7 bases at V and 1 base at J, with 11 bases in the middle. The CDR3 runs to 13 residues. CDR3 DNA sequence: TGTGCCAGCCGCCAAGGGACGAACACTGAAGCTTTCTTT. It codes for CASRQGTNTEAFF.

The rearrangement links TRBV9 to TRBJ2-1; tentative D call: TRBD2 (6 bases). The V gene's germline CDR1 is SGDLS and CDR2 YYNGEE. V lost 0 bases to trimming and J lost 7 bases, with 14 bases between them. The CDR3 sequence is 15 residues long. The CDR3 sequence: CASSVGWDFINEQFF. As DNA, the CDR3 is TGTGCCAGCAGCGTAGGTTGGGACTTCATAAATGAGCAGTTCTTC.

The chain couples TRBV2 to TRBJ2-3; tentatively, D is TRBD2 (5 bases). Germline CDR1 and CDR2: SNHLY and FYNNEI. V lost 3 bases to trimming and J lost 2 bases, with 9 bases between them. The length of the CDR3 is 14 residues. The CDR3 DNA is TGTGCCAGCAGTGAGGAGGTCACCACAGATACGCAGTATTTT. Its translation: CASSEEVTTDTQYF.